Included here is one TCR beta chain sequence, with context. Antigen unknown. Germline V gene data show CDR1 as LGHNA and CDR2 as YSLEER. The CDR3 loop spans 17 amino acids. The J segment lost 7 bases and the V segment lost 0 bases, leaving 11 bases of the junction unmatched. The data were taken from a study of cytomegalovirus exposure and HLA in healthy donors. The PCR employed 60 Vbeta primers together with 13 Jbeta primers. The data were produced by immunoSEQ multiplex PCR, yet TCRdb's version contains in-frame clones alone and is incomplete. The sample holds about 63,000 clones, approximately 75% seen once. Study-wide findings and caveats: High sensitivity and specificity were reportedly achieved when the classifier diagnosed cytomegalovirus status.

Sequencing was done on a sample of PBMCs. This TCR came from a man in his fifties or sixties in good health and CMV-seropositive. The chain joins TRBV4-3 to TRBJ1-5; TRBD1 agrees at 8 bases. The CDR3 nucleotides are TGCGCCAGCAGCCAAGAGGTGGAGCGGACAGGGAGGCAGCCCCAGCATTTT. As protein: CASSQEVERTGRQPQHF.